The clone carrying this TCR beta chain has just one count. At one end the junction does not follow the germline gene, possibly because of a read error. Three rounds of nested PCR, following a modified ARM-PCR protocol, produced the TCRbeta library. TCRdb redid the calling of the multiplex PCR reads with MiXCR, one entry per CDR3 protein. The table records under 250,000 distinct CDR3 sequences, about two thirds of them present only once. The data are from a study of tumor and adjacent non-tumor tissue in lung cancer. This sample's RNA came from whole unsorted tissue. CDR1 is SGHNT and CDR2 is YENEEA in the germline V gene. The CDR3 spans 14 residues.

Input material: lung tumor tissue. The rearrangement uses TRBV11-3 and TRBJ2-7; D uncertain. The TCR sequence derives from a man in his sixties with non-small cell lung cancer. The CDR3 DNA follows: TGTGCCAGCAGCCCCCGAGACGAAGCTTGCGAGGAGTACTTC. Its protein product is CASSPRDEACEEYF.